These T cell receptor beta chains were read from a single sample in a study of blood T cell repertoires in COVID-19. The repertoire was sequenced with immunoSEQ multiplex PCR; TCRdb's copy has only in-frame clones and lacks some. The sample lists under 300,000 clones, roughly 90% occurring once. Specimen: PBMCs or T cells enriched from blood (not recorded which). Every receptor here comes from a woman between 40 and 50 years old who had recovered from COVID-19. Each CDR3 is given with its conserved first and last residue. Clone size is not always given. Where it is, it says once, few, many or a class for expanded clones.

abundance	v_gene	j_gene	CDR3aa
-	TRBV5-4	TRBJ1-5	CASSSGTGNNQPQHF
-	TRBV19	TRBJ1-5	CASSFYGSDQPQHF
-	TRBV7-6	TRBJ2-2	CASSLRAGGGIGELFF
once	TRBV2	TRBJ1-6	CASRQGAVNSPLHF
-	TRBV5-1	TRBJ1-3	CASSLAGGRYGNTIYF
-	TRBV5-6	TRBJ1-6	CASSLVDRENSPLHF
-	TRBV7-9	TRBJ1-2	CASSLVGQDGYTF
-	TRBV6-5	TRBJ1-1	CATLPLQGNTEAFF
once	TRBV29-1	TRBJ2-3	CSVLAVSSTDTQYF
-	TRBV2	TRBJ1-3	CASTGGVGNTIYF
-	TRBV3-1/TRBV3-2	TRBJ2-3	CASSFSGSADTQYF
once	TRBV28	TRBJ1-4	CASTLPLDRGSNEKLFF
-	TRBV5-5	TRBJ2-3	CASSLVSYTDTQYF
-	TRBV5-4	TRBJ2-1	CASSFRGEQFF
few	TRBV4-1	TRBJ1-4	CASSYKLGGTNEKLFF
-	TRBV3-1/TRBV3-2	TRBJ1-2	CASSSRGGVGYGYTF
-	TRBV4-2	TRBJ1-1	CASSTLGGTRTEAFF
-	TRBV5-1	TRBJ1-2	CASSLTGSDGYTF
-	TRBV5-8	TRBJ1-1	CASSLHSSTAGYTEAFF
-	TRBV21-1	TRBJ1-1	CASSSGSTGVNTEAFF
-	TRBV6-5	TRBJ1-1	CASNLGGSSTEAFF
-	TRBV13	TRBJ2-5	CASSLGWGLGETQYF
-	TRBV5-1	TRBJ1-2	CASSLGLGTIGQGGYTF
-	TRBV11-2	TRBJ1-1	CASSAGIMNTEAFF
-	TRBV7-9	TRBJ1-2	CASSLPDGQNYGYTF
-	TRBV25-1	TRBJ2-5	CASSQTSGDTGETQYF
-	TRBV18	TRBJ2-5	CASSLYRDRDETQYF
few	TRBV27	TRBJ2-1	CASSFFPSDNEQFF